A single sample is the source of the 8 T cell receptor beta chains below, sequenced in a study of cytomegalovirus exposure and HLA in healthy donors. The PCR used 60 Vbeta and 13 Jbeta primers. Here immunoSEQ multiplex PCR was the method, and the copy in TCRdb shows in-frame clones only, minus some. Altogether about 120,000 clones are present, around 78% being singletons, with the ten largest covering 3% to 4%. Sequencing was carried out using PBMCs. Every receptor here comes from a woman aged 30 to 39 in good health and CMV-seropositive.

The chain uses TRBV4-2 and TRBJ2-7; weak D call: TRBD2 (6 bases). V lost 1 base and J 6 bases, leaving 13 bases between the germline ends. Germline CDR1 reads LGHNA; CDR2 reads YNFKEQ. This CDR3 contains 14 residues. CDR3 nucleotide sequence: TGTGCCAGCAGCCAAGCCTCGGGGGTCCGCGAGCAGTACTTC. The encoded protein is CASSQASGVREQYF.

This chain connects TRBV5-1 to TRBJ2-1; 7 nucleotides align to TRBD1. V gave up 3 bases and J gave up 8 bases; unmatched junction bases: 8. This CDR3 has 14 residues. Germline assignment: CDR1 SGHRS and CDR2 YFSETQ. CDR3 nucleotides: TGCGCCAGCAGCTCGCAGGGGGTTTGGGATGAGCAGTTCTTC. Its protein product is CASSSQGVWDEQFF.

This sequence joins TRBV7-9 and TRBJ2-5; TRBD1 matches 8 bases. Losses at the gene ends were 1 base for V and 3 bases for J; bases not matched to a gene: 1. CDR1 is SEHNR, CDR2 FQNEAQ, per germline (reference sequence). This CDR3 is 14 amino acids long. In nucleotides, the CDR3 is TGTGCCAGCAGCTTAGTGACAGGGGAAGAGACCCAGTACTTC. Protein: CASSLVTGEETQYF.

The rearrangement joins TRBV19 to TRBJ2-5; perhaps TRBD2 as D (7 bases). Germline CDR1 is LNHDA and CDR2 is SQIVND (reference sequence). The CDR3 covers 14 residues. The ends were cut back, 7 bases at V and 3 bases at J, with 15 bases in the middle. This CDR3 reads CASNGRGPKETQYF. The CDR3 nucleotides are TGTGCCAGTAACGGGCGGGGGCCGAAAGAGACCCAGTACTTC.

In DNA form, the CDR3 reads TGTGCCAGCAGCTTAAGCGGGGCGAACACCGGGGAGCTGTTTTTT. It translates to CASSLSGANTGELFF. The V and J genes are TRBV5-4 and TRBJ2-2, with TRBD2 identical over 7 bases. Germline lookup yields CDR1 SGHNT and CDR2 YYREEE (reference sequence). The CDR3 is 15 residues long. With 2 bases clipped from V and 0 bases from J, the junction kept 1 base outside the gene matches. The full variable domain, rest sourced from reference TRBV5-4 and TRBJ2-2, is ETGVTQSPTHLIKTRGQQVTLRCSSQSGHNTVSWYQQALGQGPQFIFQYYREEENGRGNFPPRFSGLQFPNYSSELNVNALELDDSALYLCASSLSGANTGELFFGEGSRLTVL.

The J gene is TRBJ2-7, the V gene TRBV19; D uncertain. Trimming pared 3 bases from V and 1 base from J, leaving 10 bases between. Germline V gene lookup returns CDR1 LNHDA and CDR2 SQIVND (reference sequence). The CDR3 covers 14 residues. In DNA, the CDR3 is TGTGCCAGTAGTATGAGGATGGATTCCTACGAGCAGTACTTC. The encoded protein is CASSMRMDSYEQYF.

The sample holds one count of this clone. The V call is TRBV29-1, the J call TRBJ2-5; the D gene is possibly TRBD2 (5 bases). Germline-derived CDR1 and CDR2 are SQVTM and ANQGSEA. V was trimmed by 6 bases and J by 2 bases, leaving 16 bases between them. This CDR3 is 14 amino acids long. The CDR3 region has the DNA TGCAGCGTCCAAAGAACGGGGTATCAAGAGACCCAGTACTTC. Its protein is CSVQRTGYQETQYF.

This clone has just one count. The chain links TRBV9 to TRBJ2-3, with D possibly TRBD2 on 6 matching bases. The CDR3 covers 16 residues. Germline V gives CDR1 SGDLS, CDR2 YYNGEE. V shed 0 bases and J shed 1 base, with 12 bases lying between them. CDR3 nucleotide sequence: TGTGCCAGCAGCGTAGGGGGGGACTTACGCACAGATACGCAGTATTTT. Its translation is CASSVGGDLRTDTQYF. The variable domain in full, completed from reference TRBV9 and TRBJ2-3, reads DSGVTQTPKHLITATGQRVTLRCSPRSGDLSVYWYQQSLDQGLQFLIQYYNGEERAKGNILERFSAQQFPDLHSELNLSSLELGDSALYFCASSVGGDLRTDTQYFGPGTRLTVL.